A selection of T cell receptor beta chains follows, all from one sample in a study of Graves' ophthalmopathy and Graves' hyperthyroidism. TCRdb fed the multiplex PCR reads into MiXCR, producing one record per CDR3 protein. The profile shows about 550,000 distinct CDR3 sequences, approximately 37% of them singletons. Sequencing was performed on peripheral blood or thyroid tissue (not recorded which). The source of these receptors is an adult man with Graves' hyperthyroidism. Each CDR3 is given with its conserved first and last residue. The order of the fields is clone size, V gene, CDR3 protein. Part of the rows lack a size; the others show once, few, many or a class for expanded clones.

abundance: few
v_gene: TRBV27
CDR3aa: CASSLRTGLVQETQYF

abundance: .
v_gene: TRBV10-3
CDR3aa: CASSYPGQPYGHTF

abundance: many
v_gene: TRBV20-1
CDR3aa: CSAAGQGDYHSMNTEAFF

abundance: .
v_gene: TRBV3-1
CDR3aa: CASSYLSGGGTQYF

abundance: many
v_gene: TRBV27
CDR3aa: CASSPKGLRGGGEQYF

abundance: many
v_gene: TRBV20-1
CDR3aa: CSADTGERGQPQHF

abundance: .
v_gene: TRBV27
CDR3aa: CASSLYSGYGYTF

abundance: .
v_gene: TRBV9
CDR3aa: CASSVLSDTSQPQHF

abundance: few
v_gene: TRBV3-1
CDR3aa: CASSLLSGDAYEQYF

abundance: many
v_gene: TRBV7-8
CDR3aa: CASSFKGRLTLAEGANVLTF

abundance: .
v_gene: TRBV7-9
CDR3aa: CASSSTGGGGYSPLHF

abundance: few
v_gene: TRBV28
CDR3aa: CASSPPGGRDYGYTF

abundance: many
v_gene: TRBV6-5
CDR3aa: CASSPDRGPQPQHF

abundance: .
v_gene: TRBV7-9
CDR3aa: CASSLGSGSYEQFF

abundance: few
v_gene: TRBV7-2
CDR3aa: CASDKAGKGTEAFF

abundance: few
v_gene: TRBV2
CDR3aa: CASSEMMTGELFF

abundance: .
v_gene: TRBV9
CDR3aa: CASGGQGIGQFF

abundance: .
v_gene: TRBV5-1
CDR3aa: CASSLDGTSTSYEQFF

abundance: once
v_gene: TRBV7-9
CDR3aa: CASSYWGSSTDTQYF

abundance: many
v_gene: TRBV13
CDR3aa: CASSLGQGPSNQPQHF

abundance: .
v_gene: TRBV7-2
CDR3aa: CASSPGTAGNEQYF

abundance: many
v_gene: TRBV2
CDR3aa: CASNRDFGNTIYF

abundance: many
v_gene: TRBV20-1
CDR3aa: CSARGSGGVSYEQYF

abundance: .
v_gene: TRBV7-2
CDR3aa: CASSPPGHGINEQYF

abundance: .
v_gene: TRBV25-1
CDR3aa: CASNQGASYNEQFF

abundance: many
v_gene: TRBV7-8
CDR3aa: CASSLVSAGSGELFF

abundance: .
v_gene: TRBV5-1
CDR3aa: CASSLDRGRLVYNEQFF

abundance: many
v_gene: TRBV7-8
CDR3aa: CASSLAGGRKAFF

abundance: many
v_gene: TRBV7-3
CDR3aa: CASSLGTGFQETQYF

abundance: many
v_gene: TRBV7-6
CDR3aa: CASSLGTGMETQYF

abundance: many
v_gene: TRBV29-1
CDR3aa: CSAGKTSGSMETQYF

abundance: .
v_gene: TRBV12-3/TRBV12-4
CDR3aa: CASRTGGGYTF

abundance: few
v_gene: TRBV6-5
CDR3aa: CASSYWTGPSYEQYF

abundance: few
v_gene: TRBV7-9
CDR3aa: CASSQETGNSPLHF

abundance: many
v_gene: TRBV20-1
CDR3aa: CSARVLASETQYF

abundance: .
v_gene: TRBV28
CDR3aa: CASSLVGEIYEQYF

abundance: .
v_gene: TRBV5-6
CDR3aa: CASSAGTGSAGELFF

abundance: .
v_gene: TRBV15
CDR3aa: CASLGLRGLSNQPQHF

abundance: many
v_gene: TRBV29-1
CDR3aa: CSVDSSTDTQYF

abundance: few
v_gene: TRBV7-8
CDR3aa: CASEVQRGYGYTF

abundance: .
v_gene: TRBV7-8
CDR3aa: CASSLATGLDTEAFF

abundance: .
v_gene: TRBV2
CDR3aa: CASSPGGGHTEAFF

abundance: many
v_gene: TRBV10-3
CDR3aa: CAISDERDHGETQYF

abundance: many
v_gene: TRBV24-1
CDR3aa: CATSDGAGEQYF

abundance: .
v_gene: TRBV30
CDR3aa: CAWSGSWKNTEAFF

abundance: once
v_gene: TRBV20-1
CDR3aa: CSADPTGGGGVEQYF

abundance: .
v_gene: TRBV7-8
CDR3aa: CASSQDWGDSSYEQYF

abundance: few
v_gene: TRBV28
CDR3aa: CASTSGGALDTEAFF